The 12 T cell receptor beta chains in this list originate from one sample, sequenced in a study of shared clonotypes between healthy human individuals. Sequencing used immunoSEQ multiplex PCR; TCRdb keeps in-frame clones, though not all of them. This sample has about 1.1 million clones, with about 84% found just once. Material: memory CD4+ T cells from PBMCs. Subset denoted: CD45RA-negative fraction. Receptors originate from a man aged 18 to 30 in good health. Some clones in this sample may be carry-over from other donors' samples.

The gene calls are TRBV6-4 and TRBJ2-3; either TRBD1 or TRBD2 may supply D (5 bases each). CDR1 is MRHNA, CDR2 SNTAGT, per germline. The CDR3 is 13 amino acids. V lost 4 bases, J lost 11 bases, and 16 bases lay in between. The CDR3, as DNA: TGTGCCAGCAGTGCCGACGGGGCGGGCGGGCAGTATTTT. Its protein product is CASSADGAGGQYF.

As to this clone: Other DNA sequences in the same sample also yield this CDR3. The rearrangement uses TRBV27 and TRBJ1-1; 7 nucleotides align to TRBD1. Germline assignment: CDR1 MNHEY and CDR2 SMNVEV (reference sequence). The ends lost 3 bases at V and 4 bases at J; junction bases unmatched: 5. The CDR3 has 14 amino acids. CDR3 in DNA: TGTGCCAGCAGTTTGGTCAGGGGGGGCACTGAAGCTTTCTTT. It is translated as CASSLVRGGTEAFF.

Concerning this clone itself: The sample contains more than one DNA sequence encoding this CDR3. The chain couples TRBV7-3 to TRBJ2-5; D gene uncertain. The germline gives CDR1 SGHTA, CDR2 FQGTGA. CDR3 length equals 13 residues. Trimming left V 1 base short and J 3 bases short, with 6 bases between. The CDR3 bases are TGTGCCAGCAGCTTAATTAGGGAAGAGACCCAGTACTTC. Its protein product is CASSLIREETQYF.

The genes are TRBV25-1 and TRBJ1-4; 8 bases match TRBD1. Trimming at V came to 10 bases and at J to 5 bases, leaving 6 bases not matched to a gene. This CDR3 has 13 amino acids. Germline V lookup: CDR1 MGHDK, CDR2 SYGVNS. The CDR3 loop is CATSTGANEKLFF. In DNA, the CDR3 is TGTGCCACCTCGACAGGGGCCAATGAAAAACTGTTTTTT.

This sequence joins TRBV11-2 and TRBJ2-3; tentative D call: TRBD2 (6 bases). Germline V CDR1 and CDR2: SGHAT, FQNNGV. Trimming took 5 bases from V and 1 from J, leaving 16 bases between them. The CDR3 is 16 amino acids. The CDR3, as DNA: TGTGCCAGCAGCCCCCTACGGGGGAGAGGCACAGATACGCAGTATTTT. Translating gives CASSPLRGRGTDTQYF. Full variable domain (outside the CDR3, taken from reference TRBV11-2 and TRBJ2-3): EAGVAQSPRYKIIEKRQSVAFWCNPISGHATLYWYQQILGQGPKLLIQFQNNGVVDDSQLPKDRFSAERLKGVDSTLKIQPAKLEDSAVYLCASSPLRGRGTDTQYFGPGTRLTVL.

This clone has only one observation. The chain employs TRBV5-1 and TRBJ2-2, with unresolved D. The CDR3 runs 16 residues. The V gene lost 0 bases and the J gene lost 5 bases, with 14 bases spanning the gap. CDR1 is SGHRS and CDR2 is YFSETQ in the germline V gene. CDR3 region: CASSLDGASVTGELFF. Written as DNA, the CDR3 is TGCGCCAGCAGCTTGGATGGCGCCTCGGTGACCGGGGAGCTGTTTTTT.

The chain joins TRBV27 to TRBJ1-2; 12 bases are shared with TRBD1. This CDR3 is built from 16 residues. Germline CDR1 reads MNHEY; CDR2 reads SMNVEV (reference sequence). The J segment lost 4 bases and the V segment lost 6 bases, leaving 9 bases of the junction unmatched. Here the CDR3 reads CASRSGTGGVAYGYTF. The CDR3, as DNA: TGTGCCAGCAGGTCCGGGACAGGGGGCGTAGCCTATGGCTACACCTTC.

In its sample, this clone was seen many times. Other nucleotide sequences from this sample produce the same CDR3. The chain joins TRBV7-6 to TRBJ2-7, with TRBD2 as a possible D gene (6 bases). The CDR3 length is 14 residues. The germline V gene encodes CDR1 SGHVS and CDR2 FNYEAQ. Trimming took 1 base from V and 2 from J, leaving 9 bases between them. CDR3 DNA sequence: TGTGCCAGCAGCTTAGATAGCGGTCCCTACGAGCAGTACTTC. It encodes CASSLDSGPYEQYF.

As DNA, the CDR3 is TGTGCCAGCAGTTTAGAGCCCTCCTCCGGGGAGCTGTTTTTT. This codes for CASSLEPSSGELFF. The chain couples TRBV27 to TRBJ2-2; D gene uncertain. There are 14 residues in the CDR3. Trimming pared 2 bases from V and 6 bases from J, leaving 10 bases between. Germline V gene sequence: CDR1 MNHEY, CDR2 SMNVEV (reference sequence).

The chain's CDR3 is CASTRDRNIQYF. The CDR3 nucleotides read TGTGCCAGCACCCGGGACAGAAACATTCAGTACTTC. This chain connects TRBV28 to TRBJ2-4, with 7 bases aligning to TRBD1. V was pared by 7 bases and J by 6 bases, with 3 bases of the junction left unmatched. The CDR3 loop spans 12 amino acids. Germline CDR1 and CDR2: MDHEN and SYDVKM.

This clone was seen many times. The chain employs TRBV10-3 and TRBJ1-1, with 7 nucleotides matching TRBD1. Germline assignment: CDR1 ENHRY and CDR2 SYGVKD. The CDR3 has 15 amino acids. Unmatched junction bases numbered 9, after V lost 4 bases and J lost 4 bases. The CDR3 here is CAISGQTGIGTEAFF. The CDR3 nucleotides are TGTGCCATCAGTGGCCAGACAGGGATTGGCACTGAAGCTTTCTTT.

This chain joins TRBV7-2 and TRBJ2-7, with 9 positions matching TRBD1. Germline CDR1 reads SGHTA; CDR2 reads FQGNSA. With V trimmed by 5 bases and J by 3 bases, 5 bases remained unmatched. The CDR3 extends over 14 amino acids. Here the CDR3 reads CASSEQGARYEQYF. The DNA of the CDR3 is TGTGCCAGCAGCGAACAGGGGGCTCGCTACGAGCAGTACTTC.